The T cell receptor beta chain described here comes from a study of T cells after yellow fever vaccination. Study-wide findings and caveats: Once the booster was given, most primary-vaccination clones reappeared, at approximately 97% for CD4 and roughly 85% for CD8. A secondary response was less intense yet reached its peak sooner, at day 5 versus 15.

The table lists this clonotype with many counts. The antigen remains unidentified. CDR1 and CDR2 (germline): LNHNV, YYDKDF (reference sequence). Trimming removed 0 bases at V and 1 base at J, with 10 bases between. The CDR3 totals 16 residues. TCRdb independently ran MiXCR on the 5' RACE reads; one entry per CDR3 protein. The table shows over 110,000 distinct CDR3 sequences, with 7.7% occurring only once. The source of this sequence is a man under 40 who received the YFV17D yellow fever vaccine. The sample was CD4+ T cells sorted from PBMCs, taken 5 days after the yellow fever booster vaccination. This chain links TRBV15 with TRBJ2-4, with D unclear. The CDR3 bases are TGTGCCACCAGCAGAGAAAAAGCTTCGGCCAAAAACATTCAGTACTTC. It is translated as CATSREKASAKNIQYF.